This T cell receptor (beta chain) is drawn from a study of blood T cells in healthy people across ages. The use of a sample-barcoded 5' primer and a J-beta primer mix characterized a second PCR of about 6 to 11 cycles. Each cDNA molecule, via a template-switch adaptor with 12 random nucleotides, was tagged. TCRdb re-analysed the 5' RACE reads in MiXCR, keeping a single row per CDR3 protein. The sample lists 900,000 to 950,000 distinct CDR3 sequences, almost 30% occurring once. Looked up from germline, CDR1 is MNHEY and CDR2 is SMNVEV (reference sequence). Trimming cost V 6 bases and J 7 bases; bases outside gene matches: 11. This CDR3 has 15 residues. This clonotype was detected many times. A further study also used this sample, focusing on T cells of mothers and their children. That study adds: Donation came from a few healthy Caucasian mothers together with their six children. Each child contributed around 3 million TCR beta CDR3 reads, while each mother contributed over 8.5 million.

The origin of this receptor is a woman aged 40 to 50 in good health. The chain couples TRBV27 to TRBJ1-5, with 8 positions matching TRBD1. The source material was blood. CDR3 sequence: CASRRSGGAGQPQHF. The CDR3 bases are TGTGCCAGCAGGCGATCAGGGGGCGCGGGACAGCCCCAGCATTTT.